A selection of T cell receptor beta chains follows, all from one sample in a study of blood T cell repertoires in COVID-19. The method was immunoSEQ multiplex PCR; TCRdb's version includes in-frame clones alone and lacks a portion of them. This table holds 200,000 or so clones, more than 75% found once. Material for sequencing was peripheral blood. The receptors shown here come from an older person with COVID-19, enrolled during active disease. The CDR3 runs from the conserved cysteine through the conserved F or W. Each record gives: J gene, CDR3 length, clone size, V gene, D gene, CDR3 DNA, CDR3 protein. The D gene is left open where the match is weak. Only part of the rows carry a size: once, few, many, or a class if the clone is expanded.

>TRBJ1-1|15|.|TRBV4-3|.
TGCGCCAGCAGCCAAAATCTCGGGAGGGACACTGAAGCTTTCTTT
CASSQNLGRDTEAFF
>TRBJ1-1|14|.|TRBV7-2|.
TGTGCCAGCAGCTTAGGGGGACAGAACACTGAAGCTTTCTTT
CASSLGGQNTEAFF
>TRBJ2-3|15|.|TRBV19|.
TGTGCCAGTAGCGGAGGTACAGGGAGAACAGATACGCAGTATTTT
CASSGGTGRTDTQYF
>TRBJ1-5|18|.|TRBV19|TRBD1
TGTGCCAGTAAGCCGGACAGGGAGGGGTATTATAGCAATCAGCCCCAGCATTTT
CASKPDREGYYSNQPQHF
>TRBJ2-5|13|once|TRBV6-6|.
TGTGCCAGCGCCACGCAGGGAGGAAAGACCCAGTACTTC
CASATQGGKTQYF
>TRBJ2-7|14|.|TRBV28|.
TGTGCCAGCAGTAGCCCGGGCAGGGCAGCCGAGCAGTACTTC
CASSSPGRAAEQYF
>TRBJ2-1|16|.|TRBV7-2|.
TGTGCCAGCAGCTCCCAGAAGGGCAAGCGGTACAATGAGCAGTTCTTC
CASSSQKGKRYNEQFF
>TRBJ1-1|15|once|TRBV7-3|TRBD1
TGTGCCAGCAGCTTAACAGGGGACAGGGGCACTGAAGCTTTCTTT
CASSLTGDRGTEAFF
>TRBJ1-6|14|.|TRBV2|TRBD1
TGTGCCAGCAGTCTACAGGGGTTCGGTTCACCCCTCCACTTT
CASSLQGFGSPLHF
>TRBJ1-5|14|.|TRBV2|.
TGTGCCAGCAGTGACGGGGTGAGGAATCAGCCCCAGCATTTT
CASSDGVRNQPQHF
>TRBJ1-6|14|.|TRBV7-2|.
TGTGCCAGCACCCCGGACAGAAGTAATTCACCCCTCCACTTT
CASTPDRSNSPLHF
>TRBJ2-1|18|.|TRBV18|TRBD2
TGTGCCAGCTCACTACGGGCGGGACTAGCGGGAGGTCAGAATGAGCAGTTCTTC
CASSLRAGLAGGQNEQFF
>TRBJ1-2|14|few|TRBV6-5|.
TGTGCCAGCAGTTACTCATCAGGGAACTATGGCTACACCTTC
CASSYSSGNYGYTF
>TRBJ1-6|16|.|TRBV27|.
TGTGCCAGCAGTTTATGGGCGGGGCGACGCGATTCACCCCTCCACTTT
CASSLWAGRRDSPLHF
>TRBJ2-1|15|.|TRBV7-3|.
TGTGCCAGCAGCTTAACCAGCGGGTTTTACAATGAGCAGTTCTTC
CASSLTSGFYNEQFF
>TRBJ2-1|16|.|TRBV19|.
TGTGCCAGTAGTACTGCGATGACAGGCTCCTACAATGAGCAGTTCTTC
CASSTAMTGSYNEQFF
>TRBJ1-4|13|.|TRBV30|.
TGTGCCTGGAGTGTACACCTGAATGAAAAACTGTTTTTT
CAWSVHLNEKLFF
>TRBJ2-5|14|once|TRBV5-5|.
TGTGCCAGCAGCCCCACGGGCAGGGGAGAGACCCAGTACTTC
CASSPTGRGETQYF
>TRBJ1-5|16|.|TRBV5-5|.
TGTGCCAGCAGCCCCCAAGTAACAGGGAGAGGGCAGCCCCAGCATTTT
CASSPQVTGRGQPQHF
>TRBJ2-3|16|.|TRBV5-1|.
TGCGCCAGCAGCTTGGCGACTCTCACTAGCCCAGATACGCAGTATTTT
CASSLATLTSPDTQYF
>TRBJ1-1|17|.|TRBV9|.
TGTGCCAGCAGCGTAGAGAGAGACAGTCATATGAACACTGAAGCTTTCTTT
CASSVERDSHMNTEAFF
>TRBJ2-7|15|few|TRBV9|.
TGTGCCAGCAGTGCGGACTACAGAAACTCCTACGAGCAGTACTTC
CASSADYRNSYEQYF
>TRBJ1-5|13|.|TRBV11-1|.
TGTGCCAGCAGCCAGGGTCTCAATCAGCCCCAGCATTTT
CASSQGLNQPQHF
>TRBJ2-7|16|.|TRBV7-2|TRBD2
TGTGCCAGCAGCTTAGCCCCCACGGGACTAGCTTCCGAGCAGTACTTC
CASSLAPTGLASEQYF
>TRBJ1-3|16|.|TRBV5-1|.
TGCGCCAGCAGCGTAGCGGGGGGGCTGTCTGGAAACACCATATATTTT
CASSVAGGLSGNTIYF
>TRBJ1-1|15|.|TRBV10-3|.
TGTGCCATCAGTGAGTCCGCAGGATCGAACACTGAAGCTTTCTTT
CAISESAGSNTEAFF
>TRBJ2-5|14|.|TRBV28|TRBD1
TGTGCCAGCAGTCCAGGGGGACCACGGGAGACCCAGTACTTC
CASSPGGPRETQYF
>TRBJ1-5|14|.|TRBV3-1/TRBV3-2|.
TGTGCCAGCAGCAATTACAGAAGCAATCAGCCCCAGCATTTT
CASSNYRSNQPQHF
>TRBJ2-4|18|once|TRBV28|TRBD2
TGTGCCAGCAGTCCCGTCGGGGGGAGGGCATCAACCAAAAACATTCAGTACTTC
CASSPVGGRASTKNIQYF
>TRBJ2-1|15|.|TRBV4-1|.
TGCGCCAGCAGCCAAGTCGGGAGCTCCTACAATGAGCAGTTCTTC
CASSQVGSSYNEQFF
>TRBJ1-4|16|.|TRBV5-5|TRBD1
TGTGCCAGCAGCTTACTTCCGGGACAGGGAAATGAAAAACTGTTTTTT
CASSLLPGQGNEKLFF
>TRBJ2-7|14|few|TRBV6-2/TRBV6-3|TRBD1
TGTGCCAGCAGCACGGACAGGGCGTCCTACGAGCAGTACTTC
CASSTDRASYEQYF
>TRBJ1-1|15|.|TRBV7-2|.
TGTGCCAGCAGCCTGGGGTGGGGGCGAGGTGCTGAAGCTTTCTTT
CASSLGWGRGAEAFF
>TRBJ2-6|14|.|TRBV27|.
TGTGCCAGCGCGTGGGGCATTGGGGCCAACGTCCTGACTTTC
CASAWGIGANVLTF
>TRBJ2-5|15|.|TRBV11-1|TRBD2
TGTGCCAGCAGCTTTCTAGCGGGAGGGCAAGAGACCCAGTACTTC
CASSFLAGGQETQYF
>TRBJ1-2|13|.|TRBV28|TRBD1
TGTGCCAGCAGGTTGACAGGGAGCTATGGCTACACCTTC
CASRLTGSYGYTF
>TRBJ2-3|15|.|TRBV10-3|TRBD2
TGTGCCATCAGTGATCGGGGGGATAGCACAGATACGCAGTATTTT
CAISDRGDSTDTQYF
>TRBJ2-2|15|.|TRBV5-6|TRBD1
TGTGCCAGCAGCTGGGTGGACAGGGACACCGGGGAGCTGTTTTTT
CASSWVDRDTGELFF
>TRBJ1-1|15|.|TRBV19|.
TGTGCCAGTAGTCCCAGGTCGTCAGGGAACACTGAAGCTTTCTTT
CASSPRSSGNTEAFF
>TRBJ1-3|16|once|TRBV15|.
TGTGCCACCAGCAGAGGTCCCCGGGGAACTGGAAACACCATATATTTT
CATSRGPRGTGNTIYF
>TRBJ1-1|15|.|TRBV6-6|TRBD1
TGTGCCAGCAACACAGGGGGAGGACTGAACACTGAAGCTTTCTTT
CASNTGGGLNTEAFF
>TRBJ2-7|15|.|TRBV5-8|.
TGTGCCAGCAGTACCATCTACAGGAGCTCCTACGAGCAGTACTTC
CASSTIYRSSYEQYF
>TRBJ1-2|14|.|TRBV20-1|TRBD1
TGCAGTGCTAGTTTGCCCACAGGGGTTTATGGCTACACCTTC
CSASLPTGVYGYTF
>TRBJ2-5|15|.|TRBV2|TRBD2
TGTGCCAGCAGCGTAATGACTAGCGCGGGAGAGACCCAGTACTTC
CASSVMTSAGETQYF
>TRBJ2-7|11|few|TRBV6-1|.
TGTGCCAGCAGTGATTATAACGAGCAGTACTTC
CASSDYNEQYF
>TRBJ2-1|16|.|TRBV19|TRBD1
TGTGCCAGTAGGGCCGGGACAGGGGGCAAGGAGGATGAGCAGTTCTTC
CASRAGTGGKEDEQFF
>TRBJ2-2|15|.|TRBV7-3|TRBD1
TGTGCCAGCAGCCAAGGACAGGGGCGGACCGGGGAGCTGTTTTTT
CASSQGQGRTGELFF
>TRBJ2-3|14|.|TRBV7-2|.
TGTGCCAGCAGCTCCCGGGGGTACAGGGGTACGCAGTATTTT
CASSSRGYRGTQYF
>TRBJ1-2|17|.|TRBV18|TRBD1
TGTGCCAGCTCACCACGCACCGGGACAGGGGAGACCTATGGCTACACCTTC
CASSPRTGTGETYGYTF